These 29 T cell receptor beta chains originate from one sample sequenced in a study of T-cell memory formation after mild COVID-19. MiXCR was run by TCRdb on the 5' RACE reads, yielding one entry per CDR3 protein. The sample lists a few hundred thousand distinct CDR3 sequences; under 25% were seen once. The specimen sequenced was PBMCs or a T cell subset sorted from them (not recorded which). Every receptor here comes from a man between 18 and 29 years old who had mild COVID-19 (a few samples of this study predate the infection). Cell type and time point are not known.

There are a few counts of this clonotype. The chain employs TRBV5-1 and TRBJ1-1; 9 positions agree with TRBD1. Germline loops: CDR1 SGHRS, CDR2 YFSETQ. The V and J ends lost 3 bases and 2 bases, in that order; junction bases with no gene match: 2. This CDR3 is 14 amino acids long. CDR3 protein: CASSWTGVNTEAFF. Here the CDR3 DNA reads TGCGCCAGCAGCTGGACAGGGGTTAACACTGAAGCTTTCTTT.

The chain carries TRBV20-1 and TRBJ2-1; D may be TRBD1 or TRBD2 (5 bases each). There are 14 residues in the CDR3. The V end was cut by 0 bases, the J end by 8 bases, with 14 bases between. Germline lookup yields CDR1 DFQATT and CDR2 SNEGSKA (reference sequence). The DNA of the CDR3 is TGCAGTGCTAGAGATCACGAGGGGTACGATGAGCAGTTCTTC. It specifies CSARDHEGYDEQFF.

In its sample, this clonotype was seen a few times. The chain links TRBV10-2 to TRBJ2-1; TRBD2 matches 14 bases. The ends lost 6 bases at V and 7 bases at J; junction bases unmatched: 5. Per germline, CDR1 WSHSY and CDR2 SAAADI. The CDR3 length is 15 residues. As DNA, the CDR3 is TGCGCCAGCAGGGGACTAGCGGGAGTAAGGAATGAGCAGTTCTTC. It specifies CASRGLAGVRNEQFF.

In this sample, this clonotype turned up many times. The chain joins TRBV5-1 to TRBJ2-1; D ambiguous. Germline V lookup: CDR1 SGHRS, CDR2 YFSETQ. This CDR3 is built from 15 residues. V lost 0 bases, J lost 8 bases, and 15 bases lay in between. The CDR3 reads CASSLGYTSPDEQFF. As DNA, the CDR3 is TGCGCCAGCAGCTTGGGATACACTTCCCCAGATGAGCAGTTCTTC.

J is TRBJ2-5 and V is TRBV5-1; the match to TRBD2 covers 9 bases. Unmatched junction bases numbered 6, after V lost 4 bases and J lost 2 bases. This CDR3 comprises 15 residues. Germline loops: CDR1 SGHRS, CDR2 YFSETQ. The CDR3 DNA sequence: TGCGCCAGCAGCAGCTGGACTAGCGCACAAGAGACCCAGTACTTC. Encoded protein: CASSSWTSAQETQYF.

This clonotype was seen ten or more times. The CDR3 DNA follows: TGTGCCAGCAGTTACACAAGCGGGGGCCAAGAGACCCAGTACTTC. It codes for CASSYTSGGQETQYF. This chain links TRBV6-2 or TRBV6-3 with TRBJ2-5, with 8 bases that match TRBD2. Germline V gene data show CDR1 as MNHEY and CDR2 as SVGEGT. This CDR3 has 15 amino acids. Trimming at V came to 2 bases and at J to 1 base, leaving 3 bases not matched to a gene.

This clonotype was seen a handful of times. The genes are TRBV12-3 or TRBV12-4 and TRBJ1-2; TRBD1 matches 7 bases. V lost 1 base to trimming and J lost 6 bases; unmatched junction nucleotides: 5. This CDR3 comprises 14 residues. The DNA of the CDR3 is TGTGCCAGCAGTTTAGAACCAGGGGGAAATGGCTACACCTTC. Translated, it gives CASSLEPGGNGYTF.

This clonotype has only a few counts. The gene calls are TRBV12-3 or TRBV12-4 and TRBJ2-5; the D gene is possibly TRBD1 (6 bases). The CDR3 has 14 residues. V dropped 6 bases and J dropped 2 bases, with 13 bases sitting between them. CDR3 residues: CASRSGQSQETQYF. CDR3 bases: TGTGCCAGCAGATCGGGACAATCGCAAGAGACCCAGTACTTC.

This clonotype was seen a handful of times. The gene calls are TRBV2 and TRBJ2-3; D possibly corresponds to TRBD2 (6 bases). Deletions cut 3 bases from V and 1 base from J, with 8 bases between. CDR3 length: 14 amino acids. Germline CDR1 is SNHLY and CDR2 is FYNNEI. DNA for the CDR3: TGTGCCAGCAGTGATCGCGGGGGCACAGATACGCAGTATTTT. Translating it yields CASSDRGGTDTQYF.

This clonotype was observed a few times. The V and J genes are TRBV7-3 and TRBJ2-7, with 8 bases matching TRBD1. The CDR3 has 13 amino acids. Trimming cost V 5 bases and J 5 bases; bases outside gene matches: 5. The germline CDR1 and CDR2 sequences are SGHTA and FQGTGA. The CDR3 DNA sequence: TGTGCCAGCAGCCGCGGGACAGGAGACGAGCAGTACTTC. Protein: CASSRGTGDEQYF.

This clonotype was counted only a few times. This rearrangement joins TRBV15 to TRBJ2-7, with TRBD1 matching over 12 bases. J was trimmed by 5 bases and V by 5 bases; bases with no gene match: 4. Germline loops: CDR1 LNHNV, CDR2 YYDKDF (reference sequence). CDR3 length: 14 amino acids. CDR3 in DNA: TGTGCCACCAGCGCCCGGGACAGGGGGCACGAGCAGTACTTC. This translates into CATSARDRGHEQYF.

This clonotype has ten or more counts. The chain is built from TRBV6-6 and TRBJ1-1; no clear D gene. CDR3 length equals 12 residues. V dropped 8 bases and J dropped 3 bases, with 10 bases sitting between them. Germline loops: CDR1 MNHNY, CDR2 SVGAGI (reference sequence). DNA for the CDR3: TGTGCCAGCCAGTGGGATTACACTGAAGCTTTCTTT. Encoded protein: CASQWDYTEAFF.

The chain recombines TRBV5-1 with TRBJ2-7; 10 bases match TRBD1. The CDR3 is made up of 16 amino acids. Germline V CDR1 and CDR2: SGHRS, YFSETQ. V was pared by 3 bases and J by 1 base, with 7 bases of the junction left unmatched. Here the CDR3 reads CASSSGPGQGSYEQYF. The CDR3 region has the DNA TGCGCCAGCAGCTCCGGGCCGGGACAGGGGTCCTACGAGCAGTACTTC.

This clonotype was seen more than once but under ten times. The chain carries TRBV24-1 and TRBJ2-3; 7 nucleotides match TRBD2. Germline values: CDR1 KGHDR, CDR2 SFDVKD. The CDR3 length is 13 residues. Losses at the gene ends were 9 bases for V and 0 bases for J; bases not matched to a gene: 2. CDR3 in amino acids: CATRGDSTDTQYF. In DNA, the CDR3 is TGTGCCACCCGGGGGGACAGCACAGATACGCAGTATTTT.

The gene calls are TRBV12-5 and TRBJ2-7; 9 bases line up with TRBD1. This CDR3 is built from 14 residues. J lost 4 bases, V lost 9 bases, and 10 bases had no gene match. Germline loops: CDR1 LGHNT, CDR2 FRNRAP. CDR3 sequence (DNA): TGTGCTAGGCCCCCGGGACAGGGATCATACGAGCAGTACGTC. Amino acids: CARPPGQGSYEQYV.

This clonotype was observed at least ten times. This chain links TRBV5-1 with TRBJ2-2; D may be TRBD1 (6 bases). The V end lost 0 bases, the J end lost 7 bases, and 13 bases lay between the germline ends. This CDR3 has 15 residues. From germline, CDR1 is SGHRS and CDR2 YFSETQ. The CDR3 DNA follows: TGCGCCAGCAGCTTGGCGGCAGAGGGGGACGGGGAGCTGTTTTTT. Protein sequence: CASSLAAEGDGELFF.

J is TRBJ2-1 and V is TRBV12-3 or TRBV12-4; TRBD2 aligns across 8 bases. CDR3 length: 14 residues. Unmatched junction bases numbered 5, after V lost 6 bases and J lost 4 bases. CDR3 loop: CASSSPGGYNEQFF. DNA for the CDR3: TGTGCCAGCAGCTCCCCGGGGGGGTACAATGAGCAGTTCTTC.

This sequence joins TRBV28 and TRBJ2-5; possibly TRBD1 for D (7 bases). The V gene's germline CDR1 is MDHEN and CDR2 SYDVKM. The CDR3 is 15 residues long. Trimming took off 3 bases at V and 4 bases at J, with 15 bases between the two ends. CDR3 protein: CASSLASQGGETQYF. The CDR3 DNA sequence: TGTGCCAGCAGTTTGGCGTCCCAGGGGGGAGAGACCCAGTACTTC.

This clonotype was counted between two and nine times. CDR3 in DNA: TGTGCCAGCAGCCCCACCGGGGGTAGGTACACTGAAGCTTTCTTT. Translation: CASSPTGGRYTEAFF. The V and J genes are TRBV6-2 or TRBV6-3 and TRBJ1-1; tentatively, D is TRBD1 (5 bases). V was trimmed by 6 bases and J by 3 bases, leaving 17 bases between them. CDR1 and CDR2 from the germline V gene are MNHEY and SVGEGT. The CDR3 contains 15 residues.

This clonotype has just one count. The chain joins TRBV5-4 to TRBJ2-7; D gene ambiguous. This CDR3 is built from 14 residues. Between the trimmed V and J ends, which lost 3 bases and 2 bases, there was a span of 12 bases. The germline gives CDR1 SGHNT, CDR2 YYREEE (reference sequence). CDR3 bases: TGTGCCAGCAGCTCCGGACCTGAGGCCTACGAGCAGTACTTC. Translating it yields CASSSGPEAYEQYF.

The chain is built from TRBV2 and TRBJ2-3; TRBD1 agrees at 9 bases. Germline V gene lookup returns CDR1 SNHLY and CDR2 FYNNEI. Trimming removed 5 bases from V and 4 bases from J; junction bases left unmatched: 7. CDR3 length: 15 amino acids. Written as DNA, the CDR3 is TGTGCCAGCAGTCTACAGGGGGCGCAGGCAGATACGCAGTATTTT. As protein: CASSLQGAQADTQYF.

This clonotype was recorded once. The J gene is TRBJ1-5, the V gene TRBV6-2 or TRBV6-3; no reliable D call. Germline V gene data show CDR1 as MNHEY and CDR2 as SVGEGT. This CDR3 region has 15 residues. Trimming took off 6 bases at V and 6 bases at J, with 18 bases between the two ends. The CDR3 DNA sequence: TGTGCCAGCAGGGCAGTGGGAAGGTTGGGTCAGCCCCAGCATTTT. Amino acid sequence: CASRAVGRLGQPQHF.

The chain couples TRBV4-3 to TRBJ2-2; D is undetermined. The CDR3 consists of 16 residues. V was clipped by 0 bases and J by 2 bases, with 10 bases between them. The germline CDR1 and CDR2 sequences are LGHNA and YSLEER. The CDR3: CASSQEWVENTGELFF. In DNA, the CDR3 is TGCGCCAGCAGCCAAGAGTGGGTTGAAAACACCGGGGAGCTGTTTTTT.

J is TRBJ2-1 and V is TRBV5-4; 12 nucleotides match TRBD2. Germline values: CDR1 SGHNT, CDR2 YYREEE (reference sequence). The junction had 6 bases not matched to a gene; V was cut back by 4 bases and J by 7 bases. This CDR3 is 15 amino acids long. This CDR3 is CASSAGTSGPNEQFF. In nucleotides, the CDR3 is TGTGCCAGCAGCGCCGGGACTAGCGGGCCAAATGAGCAGTTCTTC.

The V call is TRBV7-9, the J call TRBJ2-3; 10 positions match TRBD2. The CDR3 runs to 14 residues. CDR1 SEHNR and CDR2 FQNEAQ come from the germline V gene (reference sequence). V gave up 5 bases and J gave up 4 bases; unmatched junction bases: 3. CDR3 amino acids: CASSERGGPDTQYF. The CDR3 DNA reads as TGTGCCAGCAGCGAGCGGGGGGGCCCAGATACGCAGTATTTT.

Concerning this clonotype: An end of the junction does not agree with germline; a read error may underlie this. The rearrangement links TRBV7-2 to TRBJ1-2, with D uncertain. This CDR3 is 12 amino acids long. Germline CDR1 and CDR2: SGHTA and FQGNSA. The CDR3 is CASSLANYCYTF. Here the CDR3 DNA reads TGTGCCAGCAGCTTAGCTAACTATTGCTACACCTTC. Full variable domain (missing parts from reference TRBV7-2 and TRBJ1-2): GAGVSQSPSNKVTEKGKDVELRCDPISGHTALYWYRQSLGQGLEFLIYFQGNSAPDKSGLPSDRFSAERTGGSVSTLTIQRTQQEDSAVYLCASSLANYCYTFGSGTRLTVV.

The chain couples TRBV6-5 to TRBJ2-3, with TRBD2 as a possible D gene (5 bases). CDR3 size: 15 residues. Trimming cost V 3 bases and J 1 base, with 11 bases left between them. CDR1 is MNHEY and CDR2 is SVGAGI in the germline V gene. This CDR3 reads CASSYFGRGTDTQYF. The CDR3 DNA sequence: TGTGCCAGCAGTTATTTCGGGCGGGGCACAGATACGCAGTATTTT.

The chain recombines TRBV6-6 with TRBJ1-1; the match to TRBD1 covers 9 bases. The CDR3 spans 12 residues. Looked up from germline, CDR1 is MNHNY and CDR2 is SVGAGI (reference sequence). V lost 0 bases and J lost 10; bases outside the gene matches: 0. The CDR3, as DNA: TGTGCCAGCAGTTACTCGGGACAGGGAGCTTTCTTT. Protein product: CASSYSGQGAFF.

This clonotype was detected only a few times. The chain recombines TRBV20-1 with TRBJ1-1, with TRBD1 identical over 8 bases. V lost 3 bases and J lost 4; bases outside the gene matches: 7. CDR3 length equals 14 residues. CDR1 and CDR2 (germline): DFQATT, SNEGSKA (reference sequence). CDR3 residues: CSASRAQGATEAFF. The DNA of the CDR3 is TGCAGTGCTAGTCGGGCCCAGGGGGCCACTGAAGCTTTCTTT.